Listed here are 32 T cell receptor beta chains from one sample, sequenced in a study of blood T cell repertoires in COVID-19. Repertoires were generated with immunoSEQ multiplex PCR, while TCRdb's copy carries only in-frame clones and drops some. This table has under 200,000 clones, approximately 83% appearing once. The sequencing sample was made of peripheral blood. The receptor set was obtained from a woman older than 75 with acute or convalescent COVID-19.

The rearrangement uses TRBV6-2 or TRBV6-3 and TRBJ1-5; 12 bases agree with TRBD1. The CDR3 has 17 amino acids. CDR1 MNHEY and CDR2 SVGEGT come from the germline V gene. The V and J ends lost 2 bases and 3 bases, in that order; junction bases with no gene match: 5. The CDR3 DNA reads as TGTGCCAGCAGTTACCCGGGACAGGGGGCCCCCAATCAGCCCCAGCATTTT. Its protein is CASSYPGQGAPNQPQHF.

The chain is built from TRBV11-2 and TRBJ2-1; 9 bases match TRBD2. Germline trimming cut 6 bases from V and 11 bases from J; bases unmatched to any gene: 2. CDR1 and CDR2 from the germline V gene are SGHAT and FQNNGV. The CDR3 totals 11 residues. The CDR3 nucleotides are TGTGCCAGCAGACTAGCGGGTAAGCAGTTCTTC. Amino acids: CASRLAGKQFF.

The V and J genes are TRBV30 and TRBJ2-5; 10 nucleotides line up with TRBD2. Germline CDR1 reads GTSNPN; CDR2 reads SVGIG (reference sequence). The CDR3 has 16 residues. Losses at the gene ends were 1 base for V and 4 bases for J; bases not matched to a gene: 9. The CDR3 sequence: CAWSGPELAGAETQYF. The DNA of the CDR3 is TGTGCCTGGAGTGGACCAGAGCTAGCGGGAGCAGAGACCCAGTACTTC.

The CDR3 protein is CASSSPGQSSGNTIYF. In nucleotides, the CDR3 is TGTGCCAGCAGTTCACCGGGACAAAGCTCTGGAAACACCATATATTTT. The rearrangement joins TRBV28 to TRBJ1-3, with a possible D match to TRBD1 (6 bases). Germline CDR1 and CDR2: MDHEN and SYDVKM. The CDR3 has 16 residues. Trimming cost V 4 bases and J 0 bases, with 13 bases left between them.

The chain uses TRBV6-5 and TRBJ1-4; weak D call: TRBD1 (5 bases). V lost 6 bases and J lost 14, with 16 bases in between. CDR1 MNHEY and CDR2 SVGAGI come from the germline V gene. The CDR3 length is 12 residues. As DNA, the CDR3 is TGTGCCAGCAGCATGAAGGGACTAGATCTGTTTTTT. The encoded protein is CASSMKGLDLFF.

The chain links TRBV5-5 to TRBJ1-1, with D maybe TRBD1 (5 bases). V was trimmed by 0 bases and J by 5 bases, leaving 8 bases between them. Germline CDR1 is SGHKS and CDR2 is YYEKEE (reference sequence). This CDR3 is built from 13 residues. For the CDR3, the DNA is TGTGCCAGCAGCTTGGTGCCAGGGACTGAAGCTTTCTTT. It yields the protein CASSLVPGTEAFF.

This clone appeared once. The chain is built from TRBV6-2 or TRBV6-3 and TRBJ2-3; 14 nucleotides agree with TRBD2. J was trimmed by 3 bases and V by 5 bases; bases with no gene match: 16. Looked up from germline, CDR1 is MNHEY and CDR2 is SVGEGT. The CDR3 is made up of 20 amino acids. This CDR3 reads CASSHRATGTSGSNTDTQYF. CDR3 DNA: TGTGCCAGCAGTCACCGGGCCACCGGGACTAGCGGGAGTAATACAGATACGCAGTATTTT.

This clone was picked up one time. V and J are TRBV4-3 and TRBJ1-3, with TRBD1 identical over 9 bases. CDR3 length: 16 amino acids. The germline gives CDR1 LGHNA, CDR2 YSLEER. Losses at the gene ends were 5 bases for V and 0 bases for J; bases not matched to a gene: 5. CDR3 nucleotide sequence: TGCGCCAGCAGCGGGACAGGGCCTATCTCTGGAAACACCATATATTTT. Translation: CASSGTGPISGNTIYF.

The chain couples TRBV5-1 to TRBJ2-7; TRBD2 matches 7 bases. The V segment lost 2 bases and the J segment 4 bases; nucleotides outside the gene matches: 9. The CDR3 loop spans 15 amino acids. Germline CDR1 reads SGHRS; CDR2 reads YFSETQ. CDR3 DNA sequence: TGCGCCAGCAGCTTACGTGGTAGCGGGCGATACGAGCAGTACTTC. This encodes CASSLRGSGRYEQYF.

V gene TRBV5-1 combines with J gene TRBJ1-1; D is ambiguous. CDR3 size: 14 residues. V lost 4 bases and J lost 1, with 11 bases in between. In germline, CDR1 is SGHRS, CDR2 YFSETQ. This CDR3 reads CASSKMPGNTEAFF. The CDR3 region has the DNA TGCGCCAGCAGCAAAATGCCGGGGAACACTGAAGCTTTCTTT.

V and J are TRBV27 and TRBJ2-5; 9 positions agree with TRBD1. After removal of 5 bases from V and 4 bases from J, the junction contained 11 bases not matched to a gene. The CDR3 extends over 16 amino acids. Germline assignment: CDR1 MNHEY and CDR2 SMNVEV (reference sequence). CDR3 residues: CASSPFPGQGGETQYF. In nucleotides, the CDR3 is TGTGCCAGCAGTCCATTCCCGGGACAGGGAGGAGAGACCCAGTACTTC.

The V call is TRBV9, the J call TRBJ1-5, with a possible D match to TRBD1 (5 bases). This CDR3 region has 15 residues. Trimming stripped 0 bases from V and 2 bases from J, with 9 bases between. Germline V gene lookup returns CDR1 SGDLS and CDR2 YYNGEE. CDR3 nucleotides: TGTGCCAGCAGCGTAGGGGGCGGCGGCAATCAGCCCCAGCATTTT. Encoded protein: CASSVGGGGNQPQHF.

The CDR3 DNA reads as TGTGCCTGGGGGGACAGGTGGACCGGGGAGCTGTTTTTT. Translating gives CAWGDRWTGELFF. The chain combines TRBV30 with TRBJ2-2, with TRBD1 matching over 8 bases. V shed 5 bases and J 5 bases; nucleotides not matched to a gene: 4. The CDR3 consists of 13 residues. Germline CDR1 and CDR2: GTSNPN and SVGIG (reference sequence).

In its sample, this clone was seen once. J is TRBJ1-5 and V is TRBV7-9, with TRBD1 as a possible D gene (6 bases). Trimming took 5 bases from V and 3 from J, leaving 20 bases between them. CDR1 and CDR2 from the germline V gene are SEHNR and FQNEAQ (reference sequence). The CDR3 spans 17 residues. The CDR3 spells CASSLGGKTGLNQPQHF. CDR3 in DNA: TGTGCCAGCAGCCTGGGGGGGAAGACAGGACTCAATCAGCCCCAGCATTTT.

The V call is TRBV4-2, the J call TRBJ2-3, with D possibly TRBD1 on 5 matching bases. Germline values: CDR1 LGHNA, CDR2 YNFKEQ. V was shortened by 4 bases and J by 3 bases, with 8 bases between the two germline ends. This CDR3 has 13 residues. CDR3 sequence reads: CASSLQGTDTQYF. The CDR3 region has the DNA TGTGCCAGCAGCCTTCAGGGAACAGATACGCAGTATTTT.

The J gene is TRBJ2-5, the V gene TRBV11-2; tentatively, D is TRBD2 (6 bases). The germline V gene has CDR1 SGHAT and CDR2 FQNNGV. The CDR3 loop spans 13 amino acids. Trimming shortened V by 3 bases and J by 3 bases, and 8 bases separated the two germline ends. The CDR3 sequence is CASSFGGEETQYF. For the CDR3, the DNA is TGTGCCAGCAGCTTCGGGGGAGAAGAGACCCAGTACTTC.

V and J are TRBV10-2 and TRBJ2-1; TRBD2 agrees at 8 bases. V shed 1 base, J shed 7 bases, and the junction held 9 bases outside the gene matches. The CDR3 spans 16 residues. CDR1 is WSHSY, CDR2 SAAADI, per germline. CDR3 residues: CASSELAGGPRNEQFF. DNA of the CDR3: TGCGCCAGCAGTGAGTTGGCGGGAGGTCCACGGAATGAGCAGTTCTTC.

The sample holds a few counts of this clone. The chain recombines TRBV5-5 with TRBJ1-1; 8 nucleotides align to TRBD1. Per the germline V gene, CDR1 is SGHKS and CDR2 is YYEKEE (reference sequence). V lost 3 bases and J lost 7; bases outside the gene matches: 5. The CDR3 has 13 residues. This CDR3 reads CASSSWDRSEAFF. DNA of the CDR3: TGTGCCAGCAGCTCCTGGGACAGGAGTGAAGCTTTCTTT.

This clone was recorded only once. V is TRBV4-3 and J is TRBJ1-1; no clear D gene. V shed 1 base and J shed 0 bases, with 12 bases lying between them. The CDR3 extends over 16 amino acids. From germline, CDR1 is LGHNA and CDR2 YSLEER. CDR3 region: CASSQVPAQLNTEAFF. Written as DNA, the CDR3 is TGCGCCAGCAGCCAAGTTCCGGCACAGCTGAACACTGAAGCTTTCTTT.

This clone turned up a few times. CDR3 DNA sequence: TGTGCCAGCAGCCAGTACCTACAGGGGCGGTTGAACACCGGGGAGCTGTTTTTT. This codes for CASSQYLQGRLNTGELFF. J is TRBJ2-2 and V is TRBV4-2, with 7 positions matching TRBD1. V was clipped by 3 bases and J by 1 base; unmatched bases: 11. From germline, CDR1 is LGHNA and CDR2 YNFKEQ. The length of the CDR3 is 18 residues.

The chain carries TRBV5-1 and TRBJ2-1; maybe TRBD2 (5 bases). V was pared by 5 bases and J by 0 bases, with 9 bases between. The V gene's germline CDR1 is SGHRS and CDR2 YFSETQ. The CDR3 has 14 residues. The CDR3 nucleotides read TGCGCCAGCAGTCCCGGGAACTCCTACAATGAGCAGTTCTTC. It is translated as CASSPGNSYNEQFF.

This clone was detected only once. One end of the junction does not line up with germline, which may come from a read error. V gene TRBV6-2 or TRBV6-3 combines with J gene TRBJ2-1; 12 bases line up with TRBD2. Germline V gives CDR1 MNHEY, CDR2 SVGEGT. This CDR3 comprises 14 residues. CDR3 DNA sequence: TGTGCCAGCAGTTACAGCCGGACTAGCGGGACGTGGATCTTC. This gives the protein CASSYSRTSGTWIF.

The V and J genes are TRBV19 and TRBJ2-1, with D tentatively TRBD1 (5 bases). V lost 6 bases, J lost 2 bases, and 8 bases lay in between. The CDR3 is 13 amino acids. Per germline, CDR1 LNHDA and CDR2 SQIVND (reference sequence). CDR3 residues: CASSEQAYNEQFF. The CDR3 DNA follows: TGTGCCAGTAGCGAACAGGCCTACAATGAGCAGTTCTTC. Supplemented by reference TRBV19 and TRBJ2-1, the full variable domain reads DGGITQSPKYLFRKEGQNVTLSCEQNLNHDAMYWYRQDPGQGLRLIYYSQIVNDFQKGDIAEGYSVSREKKESFPLTVTSAQKNPTAFYLCASSEQAYNEQFFGPGTRLTVL.

The chain is built from TRBV7-2 and TRBJ2-5, with D maybe TRBD1 (6 bases). Trimming pared 5 bases from V and 5 bases from J, leaving 12 bases between. CDR1 and CDR2 from the germline V gene are SGHTA and FQGNSA. This CDR3 region has 13 residues. The CDR3, as DNA: TGTGCCAGCAGCGGACAGATGGGTGAGACCCAGTACTTC. It codes for CASSGQMGETQYF.

The CDR3 spells CARELDSSVASGANVLTF. CDR3 sequence (DNA): TGTGCCAGAGAATTGGACAGTTCGGTGGCCTCTGGGGCCAACGTCCTGACTTTC. This chain uses TRBV2 with TRBJ2-6, with D perhaps TRBD1 (6 bases). Germline values: CDR1 SNHLY, CDR2 FYNNEI. The CDR3 extends over 18 amino acids. V dropped 9 bases and J dropped 0 bases, with 21 bases sitting between them.

This chain uses TRBV5-1 with TRBJ1-6; 9 bases are shared with TRBD1. The CDR3 is 16 residues long. Looked up from germline, CDR1 is SGHRS and CDR2 is YFSETQ. V was clipped by 6 bases and J by 9 bases; unmatched bases: 13. The CDR3 reads CASKAPGQGHSSPLHF. CDR3 nucleotides: TGCGCCAGCAAGGCCCCGGGACAGGGTCATTCTTCACCCCTCCACTTT. The whole variable domain, remainder taken from reference TRBV5-1 and TRBJ1-6, is KAGVTQTPRYLIKTRGQQVTLSCSPISGHRSVSWYQQTPGQGLQFLFEYFSETQRNKGNFPGRFSGRQFSNSRSEMNVSTLELGDSALYLCASKAPGQGHSSPLHFGNGTRLTVT.

The chain employs TRBV7-9 and TRBJ2-1; maybe TRBD2 (6 bases). V was cut by 1 base and J by 9 bases, with 13 bases left in between. CDR1 SEHNR and CDR2 FQNEAQ come from the germline V gene (reference sequence). The CDR3 has 14 residues. The CDR3 DNA follows: TGTGCCAGCAGCTTAGACGGGGGAAAGGCTGAGCAGTTCTTC. This encodes CASSLDGGKAEQFF.

CDR3 protein: CPPNGGGLGDPGNTIYF. CDR3 nucleotide sequence: TGTCCCCCCAACGGGGGGGGGCTGGGGGACCCTGGAAACACCATATATTTT. The rearrangement links TRBV28 to TRBJ1-3; D possibly corresponds to TRBD1 (6 bases). Germline V gene sequence: CDR1 MDHEN, CDR2 SYDVKM. The CDR3 contains 17 residues.

V usage is TRBV9 and J usage is TRBJ2-2; D may be TRBD1 (5 bases). V was trimmed by 0 bases and J by 0 bases, leaving 9 bases between them. The CDR3 length is 16 residues. Germline loops: CDR1 SGDLS, CDR2 YYNGEE. CDR3 in DNA: TGTGCCAGCAGCGTAGGGGCAGGGCCGAACACCGGGGAGCTGTTTTTT. This sequence encodes CASSVGAGPNTGELFF.

This clone was detected only once. The chain recombines TRBV7-9 with TRBJ2-1, with 13 bases lining up with TRBD2. The CDR3 is 16 residues long. Germline assignment: CDR1 SEHNR and CDR2 FQNEAQ (reference sequence). The V segment lost 4 bases and the J segment 8 bases; nucleotides outside the gene matches: 8. The CDR3 loop is CASSSWTSGSKDEQFF. The CDR3 DNA sequence: TGTGCCAGCAGCTCTTGGACTAGCGGGAGTAAAGATGAGCAGTTCTTC. The whole variable domain, filled in from reference TRBV7-9 and TRBJ2-1, reads DTGVSQNPRHKITKRGQNVTFRCDPISEHNRLYWYRQTLGQGPEFLTYFQNEAQLEKSRLLSDRFSAERPKGSFSTLEIQRTEQGDSAMYLCASSSWTSGSKDEQFFGPGTRLTVL.

The chain joins TRBV20-1 to TRBJ1-1, with 9 nucleotides matching TRBD1. Germline V gives CDR1 DFQATT, CDR2 SNEGSKA (reference sequence). With 6 bases clipped from V and 8 bases from J, the junction kept 4 bases outside the gene matches. This CDR3 is built from 11 residues. The CDR3 loop reads CSARGTGEAFF. The CDR3 DNA is TGCAGTGCAAGGGGGACAGGGGAAGCTTTCTTT.

The chain has TRBV5-4 and TRBJ1-2; unclear D gene. CDR3 size: 15 residues. CDR1 SGHNT and CDR2 YYREEE come from the germline V gene (reference sequence). The germline V and J ends were trimmed by 0 bases and 2 bases, with 11 bases remaining between them. In DNA form, the CDR3 reads TGTGCCAGCAGCTTGGGGTTGGCCTCGAACTATGGCTACACCTTC. Its protein product is CASSLGLASNYGYTF.